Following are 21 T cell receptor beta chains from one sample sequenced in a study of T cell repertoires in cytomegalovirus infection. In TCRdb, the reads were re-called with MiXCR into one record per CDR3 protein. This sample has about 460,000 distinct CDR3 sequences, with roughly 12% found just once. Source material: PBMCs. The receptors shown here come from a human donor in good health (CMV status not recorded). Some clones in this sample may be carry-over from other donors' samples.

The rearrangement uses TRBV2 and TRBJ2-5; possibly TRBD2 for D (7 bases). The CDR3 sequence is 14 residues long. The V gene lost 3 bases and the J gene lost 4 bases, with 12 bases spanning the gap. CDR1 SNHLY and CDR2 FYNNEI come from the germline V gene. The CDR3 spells CASSETRGGETQYF. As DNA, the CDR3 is TGTGCCAGCAGTGAGACTAGGGGGGGAGAGACCCAGTACTTC. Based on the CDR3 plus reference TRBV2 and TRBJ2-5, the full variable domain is EPEVTQTPSHQVTQMGQEVILRCVPISNHLYFYWYRQILGQKVEFLVSFYNNEISEKSEIFDDQFSVERPDGSNFTLKIRSTKLEDSAMYFCASSETRGGETQYFGPGTRLLVL.

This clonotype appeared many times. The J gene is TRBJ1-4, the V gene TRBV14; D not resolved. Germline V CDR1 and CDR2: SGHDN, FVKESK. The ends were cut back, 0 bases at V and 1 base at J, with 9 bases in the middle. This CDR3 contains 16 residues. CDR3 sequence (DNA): TGTGCCAGCAGCCAAGATCGCGGGGTAACTAATGAAAAACTGTTTTTT. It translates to CASSQDRGVTNEKLFF.

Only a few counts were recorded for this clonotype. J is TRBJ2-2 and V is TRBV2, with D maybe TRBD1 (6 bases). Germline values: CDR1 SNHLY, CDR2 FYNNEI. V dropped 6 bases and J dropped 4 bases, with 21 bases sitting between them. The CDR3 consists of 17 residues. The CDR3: CASSEITRTEITGELFF. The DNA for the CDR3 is TGTGCCAGCAGCGAGATAACACGGACAGAAATCACCGGGGAGCTGTTTTTT.

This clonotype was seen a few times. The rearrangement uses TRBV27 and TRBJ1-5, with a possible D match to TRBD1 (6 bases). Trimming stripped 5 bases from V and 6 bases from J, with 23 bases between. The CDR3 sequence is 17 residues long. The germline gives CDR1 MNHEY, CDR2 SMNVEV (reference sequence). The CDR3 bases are TGTGCCAGCAGTCCCAAATCCGGCGGGACAAGGGCTCAGCCCCAGCATTTT. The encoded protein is CASSPKSGGTRAQPQHF.

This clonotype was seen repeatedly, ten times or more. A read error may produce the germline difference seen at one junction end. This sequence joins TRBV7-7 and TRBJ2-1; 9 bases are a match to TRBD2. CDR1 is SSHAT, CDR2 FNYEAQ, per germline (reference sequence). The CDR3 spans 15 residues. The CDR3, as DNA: TGTGCTAGCAGCTCTACTAGCGGGTATGGCAATGAGCAGTTCTTC. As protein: CASSSTSGYGNEQFF.

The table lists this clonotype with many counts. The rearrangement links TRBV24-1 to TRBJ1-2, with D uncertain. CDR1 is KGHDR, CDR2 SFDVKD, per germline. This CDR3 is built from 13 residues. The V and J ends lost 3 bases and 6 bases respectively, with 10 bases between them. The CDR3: CATSDPDTNGYTF. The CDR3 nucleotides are TGTGCCACCAGTGATCCCGACACAAATGGCTACACCTTC.

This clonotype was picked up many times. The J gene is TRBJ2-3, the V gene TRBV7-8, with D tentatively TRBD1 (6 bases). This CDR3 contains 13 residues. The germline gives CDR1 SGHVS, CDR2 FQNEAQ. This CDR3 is CATADRDTDTQYF. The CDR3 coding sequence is TGTGCGACCGCGGACAGAGACACAGATACGCAGTATTTT.

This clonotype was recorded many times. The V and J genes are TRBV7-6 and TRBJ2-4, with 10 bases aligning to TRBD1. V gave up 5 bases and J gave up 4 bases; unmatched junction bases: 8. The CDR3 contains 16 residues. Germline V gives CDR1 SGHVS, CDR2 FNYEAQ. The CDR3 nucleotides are TGTGCCAGCAGCCATCCGGGACAGGGGATAAAAAACATTCAGTACTTC. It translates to CASSHPGQGIKNIQYF. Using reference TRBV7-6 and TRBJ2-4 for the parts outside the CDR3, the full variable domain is GAGVSQSPRYKVTKRGQDVALRCDPISGHVSLYWYRQALGQGPEFLTYFNYEAQQDKSGLPNDRFSAERPEGSISTLTIQRTEQRDSAMYRCASSHPGQGIKNIQYFGAGTRLSVL.

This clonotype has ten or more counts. DNA of the CDR3: TGTGCCAGCAGACTAGTGAATGAGCAGTTCTTC. Translation: CASRLVNEQFF. The rearrangement joins TRBV6-1 to TRBJ2-1; D is perhaps TRBD2 (5 bases). The V and J ends lost 6 bases and 7 bases respectively, with 7 bases between them. This CDR3 is built from 11 residues. Looked up from germline, CDR1 is MNHNS and CDR2 is SASEGT.

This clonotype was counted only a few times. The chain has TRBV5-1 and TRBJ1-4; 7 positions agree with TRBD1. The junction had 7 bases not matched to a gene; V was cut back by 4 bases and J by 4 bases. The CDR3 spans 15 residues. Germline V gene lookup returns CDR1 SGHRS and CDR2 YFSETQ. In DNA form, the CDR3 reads TGCGCCAGCAGCCCTTTGACAGGGAATAATGAAAAACTGTTTTTT. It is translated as CASSPLTGNNEKLFF. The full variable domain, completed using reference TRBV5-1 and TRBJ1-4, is KAGVTQTPRYLIKTRGQQVTLSCSPISGHRSVSWYQQTPGQGLQFLFEYFSETQRNKGNFPGRFSGRQFSNSRSEMNVSTLELGDSALYLCASSPLTGNNEKLFFGSGTQLSVL.

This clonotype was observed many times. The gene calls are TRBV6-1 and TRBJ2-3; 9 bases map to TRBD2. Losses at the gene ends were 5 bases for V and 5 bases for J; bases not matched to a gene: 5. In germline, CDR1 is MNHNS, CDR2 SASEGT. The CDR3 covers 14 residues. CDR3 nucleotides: TGTGCCAGCAGTAGCGGGGGGCCTAAAGATACGCAGTATTTT. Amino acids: CASSSGGPKDTQYF.

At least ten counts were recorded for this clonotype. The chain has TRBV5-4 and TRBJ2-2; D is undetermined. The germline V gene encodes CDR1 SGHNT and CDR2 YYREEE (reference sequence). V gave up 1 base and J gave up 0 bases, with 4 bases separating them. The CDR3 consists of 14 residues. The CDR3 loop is CASSLPPNTGELFF. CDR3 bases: TGTGCCAGCAGCTTGCCGCCGAACACCGGGGAGCTGTTTTTT.

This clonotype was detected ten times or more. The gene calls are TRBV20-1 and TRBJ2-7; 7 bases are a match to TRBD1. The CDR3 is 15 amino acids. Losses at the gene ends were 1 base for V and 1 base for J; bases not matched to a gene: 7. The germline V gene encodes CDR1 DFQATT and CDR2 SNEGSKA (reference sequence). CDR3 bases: TGCAGTGCTAGAGCCCACGGGACAGAATCCTACGAGCAGTACTTC. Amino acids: CSARAHGTESYEQYF.

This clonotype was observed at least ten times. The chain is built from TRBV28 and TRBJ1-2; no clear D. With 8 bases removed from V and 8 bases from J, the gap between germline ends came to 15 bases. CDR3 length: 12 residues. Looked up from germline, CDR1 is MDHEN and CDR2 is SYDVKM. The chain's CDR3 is CASHTSGQGYTF. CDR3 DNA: TGTGCCAGCCACACAAGTGGGCAAGGCTACACCTTC.

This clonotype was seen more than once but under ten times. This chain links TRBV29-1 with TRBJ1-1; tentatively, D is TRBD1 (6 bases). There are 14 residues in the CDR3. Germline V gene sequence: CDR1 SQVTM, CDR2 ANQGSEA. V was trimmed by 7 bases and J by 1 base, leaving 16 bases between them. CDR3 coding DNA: TGCAGCGGTTCGGGGGGCCGCCCGAACACTGAAGCTTTCTTT. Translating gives CSGSGGRPNTEAFF.

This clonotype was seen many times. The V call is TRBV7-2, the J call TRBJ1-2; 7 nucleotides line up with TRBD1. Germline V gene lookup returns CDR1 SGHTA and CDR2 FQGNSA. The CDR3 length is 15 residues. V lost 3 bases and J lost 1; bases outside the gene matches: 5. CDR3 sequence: CASSFTDRNNYGYTF. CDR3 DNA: TGTGCCAGCAGCTTCACGGACAGGAATAACTATGGCTACACCTTC. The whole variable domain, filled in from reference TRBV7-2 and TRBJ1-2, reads GAGVSQSPSNKVTEKGKDVELRCDPISGHTALYWYRQSLGQGLEFLIYFQGNSAPDKSGLPSDRFSAERTGGSVSTLTIQRTQQEDSAVYLCASSFTDRNNYGYTFGSGTRLTVV.

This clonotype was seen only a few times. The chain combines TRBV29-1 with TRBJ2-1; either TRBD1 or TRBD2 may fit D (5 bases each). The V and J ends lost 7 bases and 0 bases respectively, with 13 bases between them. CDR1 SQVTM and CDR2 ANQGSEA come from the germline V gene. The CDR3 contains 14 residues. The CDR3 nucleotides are TGCAGCGGTTACAAGGGGAGCTCCTACAATGAGCAGTTCTTC. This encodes CSGYKGSSYNEQFF.

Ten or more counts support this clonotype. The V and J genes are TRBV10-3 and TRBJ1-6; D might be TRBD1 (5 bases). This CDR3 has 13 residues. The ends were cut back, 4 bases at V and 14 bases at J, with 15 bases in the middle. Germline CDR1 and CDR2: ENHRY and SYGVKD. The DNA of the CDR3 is TGTGCCATCAGTGGAGCTGTGACGGACACCCTCCACTTT. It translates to CAISGAVTDTLHF.

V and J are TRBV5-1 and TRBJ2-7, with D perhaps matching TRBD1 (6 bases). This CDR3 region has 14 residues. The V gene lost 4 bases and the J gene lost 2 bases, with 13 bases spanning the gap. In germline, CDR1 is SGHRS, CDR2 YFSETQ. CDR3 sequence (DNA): TGCGCCAGCAGCATTCAGGGGATAACCTACGAGCAGTACTTC. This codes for CASSIQGITYEQYF.

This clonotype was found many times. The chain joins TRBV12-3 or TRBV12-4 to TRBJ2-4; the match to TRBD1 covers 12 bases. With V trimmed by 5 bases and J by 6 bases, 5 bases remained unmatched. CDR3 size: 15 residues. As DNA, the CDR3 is TGTGCCAGCAGTGGGACAGGGGGCTCGCTAAACATTCAGTACTTC. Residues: CASSGTGGSLNIQYF.

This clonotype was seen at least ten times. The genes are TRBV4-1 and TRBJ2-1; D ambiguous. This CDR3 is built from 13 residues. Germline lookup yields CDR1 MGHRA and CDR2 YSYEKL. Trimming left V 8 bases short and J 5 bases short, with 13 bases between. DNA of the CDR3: TGCGCCAGCCCCTCGACTTTTCACAATGAGCAGTTCTTC. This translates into CASPSTFHNEQFF.